These T cell receptor beta chains were read from a single sample in a study of blood T cell repertoires in COVID-19. Libraries were prepared by immunoSEQ multiplex PCR; TCRdb keeps only in-frame clonotypes and omits some of them. The sample records a few hundred thousand clones, roughly 84% being singletons. The source material was peripheral blood. These TCRs come from a woman between 18 and 29 years old with acute or convalescent COVID-19. The CDR3 runs from the conserved cysteine through the conserved F or W. The D gene is left open where the match is weak. Size tells how often a clone was seen (once, few, many) or the class of an expanded clone, and some rows leave it out.

D: TRBD1; V: TRBV10-3; J: TRBJ2-7; size: once; CDR3: CAISNGDRAHEQYF; DNA: TGTGCCATCAGCAACGGGGACAGGGCCCACGAGCAGTACTTC
D: .; V: TRBV2; J: TRBJ1-2; size: once; CDR3: CATPGVGERYGYTF; DNA: TGTGCCACCCCGGGGGTCGGGGAACGTTATGGCTACACCTTC
D: .; V: TRBV19; J: TRBJ1-5; size: .; CDR3: CASRDEGWEPQHF; DNA: TGTGCCAGTAGGGATGAGGGCTGGGAGCCCCAGCATTTT
D: TRBD1; V: TRBV29-1; J: TRBJ2-3; size: .; CDR3: CSVEGGPGQGVYEDTQYF; DNA: TGCAGCGTTGAAGGGGGCCCCGGACAGGGAGTGTATGAAGATACGCAGTATTTT
D: TRBD2; V: TRBV28; J: TRBJ2-5; size: .; CDR3: CASGLAGVETQYF; DNA: TGTGCCAGCGGTCTAGCGGGAGTAGAGACCCAGTACTTC
D: TRBD1; V: TRBV5-1; J: TRBJ2-5; size: once; CDR3: CASSLAPRGQETQYF; DNA: TGCGCCAGCAGCTTGGCCCCAAGGGGGCAGGAGACCCAGTACTTC
D: TRBD1; V: TRBV28; J: TRBJ1-6; size: .; CDR3: CASSRTGDSPLHF; DNA: TGTGCCAGCAGTCGGACAGGGGACTCACCCCTCCACTTT
D: .; V: TRBV28; J: TRBJ2-5; size: .; CDR3: CASSLVAGAPRETQYF; DNA: TGTGCCAGCAGTTTAGTTGCGGGGGCGCCCCGGGAGACCCAGTACTTC
D: .; V: TRBV6-2/TRBV6-3; J: TRBJ1-4; size: once; CDR3: CASSTTTSGNEKLFF; DNA: TGTGCCAGCAGCACGACCACGTCAGGGAATGAAAAACTGTTTTTT
D: .; V: TRBV14; J: TRBJ1-3; size: .; CDR3: CASSQDGGSGNTIYF; DNA: TGTGCCAGCAGCCAAGATGGAGGCTCTGGAAACACCATATATTTT
D: .; V: TRBV2; J: TRBJ1-1; size: .; CDR3: CASSPSDGEAFF; DNA: TGTGCCAGCAGCCCCAGCGATGGTGAAGCTTTCTTT
D: .; V: TRBV5-1; J: TRBJ2-3; size: .; CDR3: CASFVSGGNTDTQYF; DNA: TGCGCCAGCTTCGTTTCTGGCGGAAACACAGATACGCAGTATTTT
D: .; V: TRBV24-1; J: TRBJ2-1; size: once; CDR3: CAAQTGFLPSYNEQFF; DNA: TGTGCCGCCCAGACAGGATTCCTCCCTTCCTACAATGAGCAGTTCTTC
D: .; V: TRBV5-6; J: TRBJ2-7; size: .; CDR3: CASSRRLEQYF; DNA: TGTGCCAGCAGCAGACGACTTGAGCAGTACTTC
D: .; V: TRBV2; J: TRBJ2-7; size: .; CDR3: CASREYEQYF; DNA: TGTGCCAGTAGGGAGTACGAGCAGTACTTC
D: TRBD2; V: TRBV28; J: TRBJ2-2; size: .; CDR3: CASSPIGLATSGETGELFF; DNA: TGTGCCAGCAGTCCCATTGGGTTGGCGACTAGCGGAGAGACCGGGGAGCTGTTTTTT
D: .; V: TRBV5-3; J: TRBJ2-7; size: .; CDR3: CARSLGLRRAGTREQYF; DNA: TGTGCCAGAAGCTTGGGACTTCGTAGGGCAGGGACTCGCGAGCAGTACTTC
D: .; V: TRBV28; J: TRBJ1-1; size: .; CDR3: CASTDRLTEAFF; DNA: TGTGCCAGCACGGACAGACTGACTGAAGCTTTCTTT
D: .; V: TRBV30; J: TRBJ1-2; size: .; CDR3: CAWIGNNYGYTF; DNA: TGTGCCTGGATCGGGAATAACTATGGCTACACCTTC
D: TRBD1; V: TRBV29-1; J: TRBJ1-1; size: few; CDR3: CSVMPGQRHTEAFF; DNA: TGCAGCGTTATGCCGGGACAGCGACACACTGAAGCTTTCTTT
D: TRBD2; V: TRBV4-3; J: TRBJ2-7; size: .; CDR3: CASSQETGGPYEQYF; DNA: TGCGCCAGCAGCCAAGAGACGGGAGGCCCCTACGAGCAGTACTTC
D: TRBD2; V: TRBV28; J: TRBJ2-5; size: .; CDR3: CASSFGRGVGETQYF; DNA: TGTGCCAGCAGTTTTGGGAGGGGTGTAGGAGAGACCCAGTACTTC
D: TRBD2; V: TRBV12-3/TRBV12-4; J: TRBJ2-7; size: .; CDR3: CASRNSGMQYF; DNA: TGTGCCAGCAGAAATAGCGGGATGCAGTACTTC
D: TRBD1; V: TRBV28; J: TRBJ1-4; size: .; CDR3: CASSFFGGGEGKLFF; DNA: TGTGCCAGCAGCTTCTTTGGAGGGGGCGAGGGAAAACTGTTTTTT
D: .; V: TRBV19; J: TRBJ1-2; size: .; CDR3: CASSVGSGNVKRWGYTF; DNA: TGTGCCAGTAGTGTTGGATCCGGGAACGTTAAACGGTGGGGCTACACCTTC
D: TRBD2; V: TRBV4-2; J: TRBJ2-6; size: .; CDR3: CASSQDRLASGANVLTF; DNA: TGTGCCAGCAGCCAAGACAGACTAGCCTCTGGGGCCAACGTCCTGACTTTC
D: .; V: TRBV5-4; J: TRBJ2-3; size: .; CDR3: CASSLDIDTQYF; DNA: TGTGCCAGCAGCTTGGATATAGATACGCAGTATTTT
D: .; V: TRBV11-3; J: TRBJ2-1; size: .; CDR3: CASSLGQYNEQFF; DNA: TGTGCCAGCAGCTTAGGGCAGTACAATGAGCAGTTCTTC
D: .; V: TRBV11-2; J: TRBJ2-1; size: .; CDR3: CASSEQGHEQFF; DNA: TGTGCCAGCAGCGAACAGGGACATGAGCAGTTCTTC
D: .; V: TRBV4-3; J: TRBJ2-7; size: .; CDR3: CASSQIRSYEQYF; DNA: TGCGCCAGCAGCCAGATCAGATCCTACGAGCAGTACTTC
D: TRBD1; V: TRBV6-2/TRBV6-3; J: TRBJ1-6; size: .; CDR3: CASSWTRDRNSPLHF; DNA: TGTGCCAGCAGTTGGACGCGGGACAGAAATTCACCCCTCCACTTT
D: TRBD1; V: TRBV14; J: TRBJ2-7; size: .; CDR3: CASSQGTGFYEQYF; DNA: TGTGCCAGCAGCCAAGGGACAGGGTTCTACGAGCAGTACTTC
D: TRBD1; V: TRBV28; J: TRBJ2-7; size: few; CDR3: CASSEGGQGLNYPYEQYF; DNA: TGTGCCAGCTCCGAGGGGGGACAGGGATTAAATTATCCCTACGAGCAGTACTTC
D: .; V: TRBV5-1; J: TRBJ1-1; size: .; CDR3: CASSLVLGETEAFF; DNA: TGCGCCAGCAGCTTGGTCCTCGGGGAAACTGAAGCTTTCTTT
D: TRBD2; V: TRBV7-9; J: TRBJ2-2; size: once; CDR3: CASGGGGRSLSLAGELFF; DNA: TGTGCCAGCGGAGGTGGCGGGAGATCTCTTTCCCTGGCCGGGGAGCTGTTTTTT
D: TRBD2; V: TRBV30; J: TRBJ2-7; size: .; CDR3: CAWSGPGAVLTSGGTYEQYF; DNA: TGTGCCTGGAGTGGCCCGGGGGCAGTTCTTACTAGCGGGGGAACCTACGAGCAGTACTTC
D: .; V: TRBV27; J: TRBJ1-2; size: .; CDR3: CASSFRVGYGYTF; DNA: TGTGCCAGCAGTTTCAGGGTGGGCTATGGCTACACCTTC
D: .; V: TRBV6-6; J: TRBJ2-2; size: .; CDR3: CASSSTSTSNTGELFF; DNA: TGTGCCAGCAGTTCCACTAGCACTTCGAACACCGGGGAGCTGTTTTTT
D: .; V: TRBV19; J: TRBJ2-1; size: .; CDR3: CASKLINEQFF; DNA: TGTGCCAGTAAGCTAATCAATGAGCAGTTCTTC
D: TRBD1; V: TRBV10-2; J: TRBJ2-1; size: .; CDR3: CASSPGTGGNNEQFF; DNA: TGCGCCAGCAGTCCCGGGACAGGGGGAAACAATGAGCAGTTCTTC
D: TRBD1; V: TRBV28; J: TRBJ1-4; size: .; CDR3: CASSLSQGDEKLFF; DNA: TGTGCCAGCAGTTTATCACAGGGGGATGAAAAACTGTTTTTT
D: .; V: TRBV6-5; J: TRBJ1-5; size: .; CDR3: CASRSGNQPQHF; DNA: TGTGCCAGCCGCTCGGGCAATCAGCCCCAGCATTTT
D: TRBD2; V: TRBV19; J: TRBJ2-1; size: .; CDR3: CASSIRGLAGAGSYNEQFF; DNA: TGTGCCAGTAGTATAAGGGGACTAGCGGGAGCCGGCTCCTACAATGAGCAGTTCTTC